The 8 T cell receptor beta chains given below trace back to one sample, sequenced in a study of blood T cell repertoires in COVID-19 (dated by TCRdb to about 2020). The library relied on the immunoSEQ multiplex PCR assay. The source is immuneACCESS, and TCRdb retained only in-frame sequences with V and J called. Part of the clones is not carried over; for the studies checked, unresolved V genes explain less than half of this, and the remainder is unexplained. For this sample there are approximately 220,000 clones; roughly 83% appear just once. The ten largest clonotypes hold under 1.5% of the sample. The sequencing sample was made of PBMCs or T cells enriched from blood (not recorded which). These receptors originate from a woman aged 40 to 49 with acute COVID-19.

This rearrangement joins TRBV5-1 to TRBJ1-3, with TRBD1 as a possible D gene (5 bases). Germline CDR1 is SGHRS and CDR2 is YFSETQ. The CDR3 is 15 amino acids. V lost 4 bases to trimming and J lost 0 bases, with 11 bases between them. The CDR3 sequence: CASSETVNSGNTIYF. The CDR3 nucleotides are TGCGCCAGCAGCGAGACAGTGAACTCTGGAAACACCATATATTTT. The full variable domain, with the rest looked up from reference TRBV5-1 and TRBJ1-3, is KAGVTQTPRYLIKTRGQQVTLSCSPISGHRSVSWYQQTPGQGLQFLFEYFSETQRNKGNFPGRFSGRQFSNSRSEMNVSTLELGDSALYLCASSETVNSGNTIYFGEGSWLTVV.

This sequence joins TRBV11-2 and TRBJ2-3; TRBD2 aligns across 8 bases. Losses at the gene ends were 6 bases for V and 2 bases for J; bases not matched to a gene: 4. Germline V CDR1 and CDR2: SGHAT, FQNNGV. CDR3 length: 14 amino acids. CDR3 DNA sequence: TGTGCCAGCAGGGGACTAGTAACCACAGATACGCAGTATTTT. Encoded protein: CASRGLVTTDTQYF.

Only a few counts were recorded for this clone. The V gene is TRBV15, the J gene TRBJ1-1, with a possible D match to TRBD1 (5 bases). Germline CDR1 is LNHNV and CDR2 is YYDKDF (reference sequence). The CDR3 extends over 15 amino acids. Trimming removed 3 bases at V and 0 bases at J, with 11 bases between. The CDR3 here is CATSRDGHLNTEAFF. CDR3 sequence (DNA): TGTGCCACCAGCAGGGATGGACACCTGAACACTGAAGCTTTCTTT.

This chain joins TRBV7-8 and TRBJ1-2; D is perhaps TRBD1 (6 bases). Germline CDR1 is SGHVS and CDR2 is FQNEAQ. The CDR3 sequence is 14 residues long. The V end was cut by 5 bases, the J end by 9 bases, with 19 bases between. CDR3: CASSPGEGLKSYTF. The CDR3 DNA reads TGTGCCAGCAGCCCAGGGGAGGGATTGAAGAGCTACACCTTC.

The chain is built from TRBV19 and TRBJ1-1; no reliable D call. Per the germline V gene, CDR1 is LNHDA and CDR2 is SQIVND (reference sequence). The CDR3 runs to 11 residues. V was shortened by 5 bases and J by 3 bases, with 4 bases between the two germline ends. CDR3 bases: TGTGCCAGTAGTCCGGACACTGAAGCTTTCTTT. Translating gives CASSPDTEAFF.

The CDR3 sequence is CASSLQGPTDTQYF. The DNA of the CDR3 is TGCGCCAGCAGCTTGCAGGGGCCCACAGATACGCAGTATTTT. J is TRBJ2-3 and V is TRBV5-1, with D perhaps TRBD1 (6 bases). The CDR3 covers 14 residues. CDR1 is SGHRS and CDR2 is YFSETQ in the germline V gene. The V and J ends lost 1 base and 2 bases respectively, with 8 bases between them.

The J gene is TRBJ2-1, the V gene TRBV5-1; tentative D call: TRBD2 (6 bases). Trimming stripped 7 bases from V and 1 base from J, with 15 bases between. CDR1 is SGHRS and CDR2 is YFSETQ in the germline V gene. The CDR3 sequence is 15 residues long. This chain's CDR3 is CASGHSGSSYNEQFF. The DNA of the CDR3 is TGCGCCAGCGGACATAGCGGATCATCCTACAATGAGCAGTTCTTC.

This clone was seen just once. V is TRBV7-3 and J is TRBJ1-1; 11 nucleotides line up with TRBD1. In germline, CDR1 is SGHTA, CDR2 FQGTGA. This CDR3 region has 15 residues. Trimming at V came to 7 bases and at J to 5 bases, leaving 9 bases not matched to a gene. The DNA of the CDR3 is TGTGCCAGCATCGGACAGGGGGCTATAGTAACTGAAGCTTTCTTT. This codes for CASIGQGAIVTEAFF. The full variable domain, rest sourced from reference TRBV7-3 and TRBJ1-1, is GAGVSQTPSNKVTEKGKYVELRCDPISGHTALYWYRQSLGQGPEFLIYFQGTGAADDSGLPNDRFFAVRPEGSVSTLKIQRTERGDSAVYLCASIGQGAIVTEAFFGQGTRLTVV.